The 9 T cell receptor beta chains reported below all come from one sample, sequenced in a study of STAT5B mutations in CD4+ large granular lymphocyte leukemia. Profiling relied on immunoSEQ multiplex PCR, and the TCRdb table lists in-frame clones only, not all of them. The data hold around 30,000 clones, with 55% to 80% observed a single time. Sequenced material: CD4+ T cells from blood buffy coats. These receptors all stem from a human donor in good health.

The J gene is TRBJ2-1, the V gene TRBV7-2; TRBD2 might be the D (6 bases). This CDR3 is 17 amino acids long. Germline V gene data show CDR1 as SGHTA and CDR2 as FQGNSA. Trimming pared 3 bases from V and 5 bases from J, leaving 20 bases between. The CDR3 sequence is CASSFPSGLTSNNEQFF. The CDR3 nucleotides are TGTGCCAGCAGCTTTCCCTCGGGACTCACCTCAAACAATGAGCAGTTCTTC.

V and J are TRBV6-1 and TRBJ2-1, with a possible D match to TRBD2 (5 bases). V was cut by 7 bases and J by 2 bases, with 15 bases left in between. Per germline, CDR1 MNHNS and CDR2 SASEGT. The CDR3 is 15 residues long. CDR3 in DNA: TGTGCCAGCACTCCCATGACTACCCCCTACAATGAGCAGTTCTTC. Translating gives CASTPMTTPYNEQFF.

The chain recombines TRBV28 with TRBJ1-4, with a tentative D call TRBD1 (6 bases). CDR3 length equals 15 residues. V lost 2 bases and J lost 6, with 13 bases in between. Germline CDR1 is MDHEN and CDR2 is SYDVKM. The CDR3 DNA reads as TGTGCCAGCAGTTTAGGGGGGCAGGGTGATGAAAAACTGTTTTTT. Translated, it gives CASSLGGQGDEKLFF.

The chain couples TRBV11-2 to TRBJ2-7; D is possibly TRBD1 (6 bases). The V end was cut by 3 bases, the J end by 5 bases, with 11 bases between. The CDR3 runs 13 residues. Looked up from germline, CDR1 is SGHAT and CDR2 is FQNNGV. The chain's CDR3 is CASSFQGINEQYF. The CDR3 DNA reads TGTGCCAGCAGCTTCCAGGGGATAAACGAGCAGTACTTC.

Only one count was recorded for this clone. The V and J genes are TRBV5-1 and TRBJ2-1; D is perhaps TRBD1 or TRBD2 (6 bases each). CDR3 size: 16 residues. Germline V gene sequence: CDR1 SGHRS, CDR2 YFSETQ. The V end lost 6 bases, the J end lost 0 bases, and 16 bases lay between the germline ends. The CDR3: CASIPGATSSYNEQFF. CDR3 nucleotides: TGCGCCAGCATTCCGGGGGCAACCAGCTCCTACAATGAGCAGTTCTTC.

This clone was recorded once. The V and J genes are TRBV7-2 and TRBJ2-7, with D perhaps matching TRBD1 (5 bases). Germline CDR1 is SGHTA and CDR2 is FQGNSA. Trimming shortened V by 2 bases and J by 3 bases, and 5 bases separated the two germline ends. The CDR3 spans 12 residues. CDR3 region: CASSLRGYEQYF. The CDR3 DNA reads as TGTGCCAGCAGCTTAAGGGGCTACGAGCAGTACTTC.

CDR3 bases: TGTGCCAGCTCACCAACACAGGGGGCAGCCCTATCCTACGAGCAGTACTTC. Residues: CASSPTQGAALSYEQYF. The chain joins TRBV18 to TRBJ2-7; 9 nucleotides match TRBD1. The CDR3 has 17 amino acids. CDR1 is KGHSH and CDR2 is LQKENI in the germline V gene. V was pared by 2 bases and J by 1 base, with 9 bases of the junction left unmatched.

The chain links TRBV19 to TRBJ1-2, with 7 nucleotides matching TRBD1. Germline V CDR1 and CDR2: LNHDA, SQIVND (reference sequence). This CDR3 comprises 14 residues. The ends lost 5 bases at V and 0 bases at J; junction bases unmatched: 3. Here the CDR3 reads CASSSQGANYGYTF. CDR3 sequence (DNA): TGTGCCAGTAGTTCCCAGGGGGCTAACTATGGCTACACCTTC.

The chain links TRBV15 to TRBJ2-7; no reliable D call. CDR1 is LNHNV, CDR2 YYDKDF, per germline (reference sequence). CDR3 length equals 15 residues. V lost 1 base to trimming and J lost 5 bases, with 15 bases between them. The chain's CDR3 is CATSRGEIEWDEQYF. Written as DNA, the CDR3 is TGTGCCACCAGCAGAGGAGAGATTGAATGGGACGAGCAGTACTTC.